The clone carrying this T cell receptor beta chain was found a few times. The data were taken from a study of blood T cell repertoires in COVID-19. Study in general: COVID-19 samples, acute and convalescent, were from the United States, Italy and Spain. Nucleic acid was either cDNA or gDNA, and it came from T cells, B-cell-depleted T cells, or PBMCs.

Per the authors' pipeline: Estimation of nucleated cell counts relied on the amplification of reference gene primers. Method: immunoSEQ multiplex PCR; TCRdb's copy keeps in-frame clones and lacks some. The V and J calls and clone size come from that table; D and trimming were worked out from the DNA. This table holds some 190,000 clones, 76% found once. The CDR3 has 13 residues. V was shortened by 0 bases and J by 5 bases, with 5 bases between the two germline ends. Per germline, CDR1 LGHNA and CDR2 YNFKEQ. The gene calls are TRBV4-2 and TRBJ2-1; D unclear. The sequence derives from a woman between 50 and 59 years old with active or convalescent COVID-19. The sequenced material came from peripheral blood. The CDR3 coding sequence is TGTGCCAGCAGCCAAGAATTCGACAATGAGCAGTTCTTC. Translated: CASSQEFDNEQFF.